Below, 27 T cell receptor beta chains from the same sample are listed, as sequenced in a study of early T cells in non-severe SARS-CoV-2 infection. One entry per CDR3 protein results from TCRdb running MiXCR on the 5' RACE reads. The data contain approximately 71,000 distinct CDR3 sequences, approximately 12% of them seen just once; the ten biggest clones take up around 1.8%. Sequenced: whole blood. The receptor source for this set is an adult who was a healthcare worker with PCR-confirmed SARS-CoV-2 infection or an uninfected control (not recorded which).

The CDR3 reads CAIRPYRDFNTEAFF. Here the CDR3 DNA reads TGTGCCATCAGGCCTTACCGGGACTTTAACACTGAAGCTTTCTTT. This sequence joins TRBV10-3 and TRBJ1-1; TRBD1 might be the D (5 bases). Germline lookup yields CDR1 ENHRY and CDR2 SYGVKD. The CDR3 length is 15 residues. Trimming stripped 6 bases from V and 2 bases from J, with 16 bases between.

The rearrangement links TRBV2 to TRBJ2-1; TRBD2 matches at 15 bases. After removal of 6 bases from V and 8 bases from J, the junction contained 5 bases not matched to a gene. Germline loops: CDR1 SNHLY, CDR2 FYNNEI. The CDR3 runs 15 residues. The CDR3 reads CASSGLAGGVDEQFF. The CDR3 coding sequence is TGTGCCAGCAGCGGACTAGCGGGGGGGGTCGATGAGCAGTTCTTC.

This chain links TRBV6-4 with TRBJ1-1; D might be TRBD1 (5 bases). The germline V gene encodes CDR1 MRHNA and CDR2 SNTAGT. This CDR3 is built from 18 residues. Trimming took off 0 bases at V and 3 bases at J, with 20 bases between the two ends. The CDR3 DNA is TGTGCCAGCAGTGACTCGGGGGTTGAGGGGAGAGGTGACACTGAAGCTTTCTTT. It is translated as CASSDSGVEGRGDTEAFF.

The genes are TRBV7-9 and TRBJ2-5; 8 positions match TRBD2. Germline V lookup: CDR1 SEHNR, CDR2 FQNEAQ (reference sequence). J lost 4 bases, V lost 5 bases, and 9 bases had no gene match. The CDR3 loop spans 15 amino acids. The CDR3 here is CASSPAGAIGETQYF. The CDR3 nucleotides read TGTGCCAGCAGCCCAGCGGGGGCCATCGGAGAGACCCAGTACTTC.

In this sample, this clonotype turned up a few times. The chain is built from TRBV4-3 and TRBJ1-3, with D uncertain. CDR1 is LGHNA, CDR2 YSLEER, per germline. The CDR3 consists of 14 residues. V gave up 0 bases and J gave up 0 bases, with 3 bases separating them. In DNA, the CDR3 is TGCGCCAGCAGCCAAGAACTCTCTGGAAACACCATATATTTT. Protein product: CASSQELSGNTIYF.

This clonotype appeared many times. DNA of the CDR3: TGTGCCAGCAGCCCTATGGGGGCCACTGAAGCTTTCTTT. Its protein product is CASSPMGATEAFF. The genes are TRBV6-5 and TRBJ1-1, with D perhaps TRBD1 (6 bases). The CDR3 contains 13 residues. Looked up from germline, CDR1 is MNHEY and CDR2 is SVGAGI. Trimming cost V 6 bases and J 4 bases, with 12 bases left between them.

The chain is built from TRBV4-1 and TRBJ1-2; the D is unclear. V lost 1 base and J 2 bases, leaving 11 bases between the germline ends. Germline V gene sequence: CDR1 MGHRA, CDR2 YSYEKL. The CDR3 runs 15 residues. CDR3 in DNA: TGCGCCAGCAGCCAAGTAAGGGATTGGAACTATGGCTACACCTTC. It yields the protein CASSQVRDWNYGYTF.

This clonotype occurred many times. The CDR3 DNA reads TGTGCCAGCGCCGAATTGAGGTTTTCACCCCTCCACTTT. Translation gives CASAELRFSPLHF. V and J are TRBV12-3 or TRBV12-4 and TRBJ1-6; D call uncertain. This CDR3 has 13 amino acids. V was cut by 8 bases and J by 9 bases, with 14 bases left in between.

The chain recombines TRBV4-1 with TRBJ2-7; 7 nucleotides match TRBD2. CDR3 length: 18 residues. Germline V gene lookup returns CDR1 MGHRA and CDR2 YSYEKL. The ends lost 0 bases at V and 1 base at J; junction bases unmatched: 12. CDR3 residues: CASSQEFFTGGLSYEQYF. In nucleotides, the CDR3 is TGCGCCAGCAGCCAAGAGTTTTTTACGGGGGGATTATCCTACGAGCAGTACTTC.

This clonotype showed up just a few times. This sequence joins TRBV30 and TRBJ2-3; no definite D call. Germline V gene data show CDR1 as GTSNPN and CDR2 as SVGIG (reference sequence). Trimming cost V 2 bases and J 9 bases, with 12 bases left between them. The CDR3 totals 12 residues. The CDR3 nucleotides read TGTGCCTGGAGTATAACTGCTGAGACGCAGTATTTT. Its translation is CAWSITAETQYF. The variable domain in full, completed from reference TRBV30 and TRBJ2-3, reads SQTIHQWPATLVQPVGSPLSLECTVEGTSNPNLYWYRQAAGRGLQLLFYSVGIGQISSEVPQNLSASRPQDRQFILSSKKLLLSDSGFYLCAWSITAETQYFGPGTRLTVL.

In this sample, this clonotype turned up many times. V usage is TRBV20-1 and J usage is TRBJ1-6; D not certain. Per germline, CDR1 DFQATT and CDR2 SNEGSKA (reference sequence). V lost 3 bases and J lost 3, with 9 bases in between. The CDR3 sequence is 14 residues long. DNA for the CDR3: TGCAGTGCTAGGTCGGGGAACTATAATTCACCCCTCCACTTT. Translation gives CSARSGNYNSPLHF.

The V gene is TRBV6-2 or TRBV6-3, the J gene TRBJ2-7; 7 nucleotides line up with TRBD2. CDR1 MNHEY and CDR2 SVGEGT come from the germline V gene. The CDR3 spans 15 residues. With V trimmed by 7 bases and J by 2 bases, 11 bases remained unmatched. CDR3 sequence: CASTDPGGGTYEQYF. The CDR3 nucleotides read TGTGCCAGCACAGATCCGGGGGGAGGTACCTACGAGCAGTACTTC.

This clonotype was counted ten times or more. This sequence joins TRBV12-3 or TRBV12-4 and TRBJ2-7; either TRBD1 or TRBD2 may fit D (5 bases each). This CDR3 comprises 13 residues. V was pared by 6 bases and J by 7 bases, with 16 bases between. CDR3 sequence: CASSPGRQEEQYF. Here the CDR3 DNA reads TGTGCCAGCAGCCCGGGACGTCAGGAGGAGCAGTACTTC.

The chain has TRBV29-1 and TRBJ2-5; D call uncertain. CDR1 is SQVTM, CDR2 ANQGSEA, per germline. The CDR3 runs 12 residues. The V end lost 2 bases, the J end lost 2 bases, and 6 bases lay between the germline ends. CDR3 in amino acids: CSVEPTQETQYF. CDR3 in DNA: TGCAGCGTTGAACCCACACAAGAGACCCAGTACTTC.

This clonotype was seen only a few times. The CDR3 reads CASSLLVAAGGTFKNIQYF. The DNA of the CDR3 is TGTGCCAGCAGCTTATTGGTTGCGGCGGGGGGGACATTCAAAAACATTCAGTACTTC. V usage is TRBV7-2 and J usage is TRBJ2-4; 9 positions match TRBD2. This CDR3 has 19 amino acids. The germline CDR1 and CDR2 sequences are SGHTA and FQGNSA. Trimming at V came to 2 bases and at J to 3 bases, leaving 14 bases not matched to a gene. Using reference TRBV7-2 and TRBJ2-4 for the parts outside the CDR3, the full variable domain is GAGVSQSPSNKVTEKGKDVELRCDPISGHTALYWYRQSLGQGLEFLIYFQGNSAPDKSGLPSDRFSAERTGGSVSTLTIQRTQQEDSAVYLCASSLLVAAGGTFKNIQYFGAGTRLSVL.

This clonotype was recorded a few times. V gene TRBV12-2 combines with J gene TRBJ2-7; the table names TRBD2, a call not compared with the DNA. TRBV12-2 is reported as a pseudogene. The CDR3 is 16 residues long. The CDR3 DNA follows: TGTGCAAGTCGCCCTCGGGGAGGAGACTACCCCTACGAGCAGTACTTC. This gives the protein CASRPRGGDYPYEQYF.

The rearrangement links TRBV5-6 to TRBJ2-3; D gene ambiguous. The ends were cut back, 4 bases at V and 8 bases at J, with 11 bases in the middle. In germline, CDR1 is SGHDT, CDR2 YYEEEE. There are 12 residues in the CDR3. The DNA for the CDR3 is TGTGCCAGCAGCCCCGCTGGTGCTACGCAGTATTTT. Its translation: CASSPAGATQYF.

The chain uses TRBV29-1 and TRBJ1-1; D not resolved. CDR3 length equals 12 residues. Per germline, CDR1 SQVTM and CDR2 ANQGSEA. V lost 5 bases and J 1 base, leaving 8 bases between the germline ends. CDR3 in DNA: TGCAGCGTTCTTGACGGGAACACTGAAGCTTTCTTT. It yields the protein CSVLDGNTEAFF.

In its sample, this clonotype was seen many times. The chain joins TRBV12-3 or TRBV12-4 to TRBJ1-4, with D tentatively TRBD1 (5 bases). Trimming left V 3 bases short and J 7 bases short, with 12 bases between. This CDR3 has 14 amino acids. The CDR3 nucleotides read TGTGCCAGCAGTTTCTGGGGGTCCCCTGAAAAACTGTTTTTT. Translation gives CASSFWGSPEKLFF.

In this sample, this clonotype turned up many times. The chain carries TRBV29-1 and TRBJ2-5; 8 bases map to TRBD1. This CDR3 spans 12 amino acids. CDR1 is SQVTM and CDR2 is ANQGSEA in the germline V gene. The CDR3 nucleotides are TGCACCGCCGGGACAGGACGCCAGACCCAGTACTTC. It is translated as CTAGTGRQTQYF.

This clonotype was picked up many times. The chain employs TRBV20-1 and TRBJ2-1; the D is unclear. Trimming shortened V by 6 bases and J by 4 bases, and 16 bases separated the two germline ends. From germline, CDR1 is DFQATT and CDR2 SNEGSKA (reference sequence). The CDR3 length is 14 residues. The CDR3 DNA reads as TGCAGTGCCCAGAGTCCTAGGAATTACAATGAGCAGTTCTTC. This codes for CSAQSPRNYNEQFF.

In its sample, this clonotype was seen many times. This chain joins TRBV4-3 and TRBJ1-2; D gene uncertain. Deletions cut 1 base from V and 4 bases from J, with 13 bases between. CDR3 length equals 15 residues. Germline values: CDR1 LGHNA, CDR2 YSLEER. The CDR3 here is CASSQGARPLYGYTF. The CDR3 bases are TGCGCCAGCAGCCAAGGGGCCAGGCCCCTCTATGGCTACACCTTC.

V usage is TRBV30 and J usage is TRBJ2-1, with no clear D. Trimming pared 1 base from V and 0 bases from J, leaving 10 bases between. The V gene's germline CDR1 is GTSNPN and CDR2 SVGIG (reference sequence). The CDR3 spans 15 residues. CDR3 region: CAWSADSGSYNEQFF. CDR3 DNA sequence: TGTGCCTGGAGTGCCGATTCCGGCTCCTACAATGAGCAGTTCTTC.

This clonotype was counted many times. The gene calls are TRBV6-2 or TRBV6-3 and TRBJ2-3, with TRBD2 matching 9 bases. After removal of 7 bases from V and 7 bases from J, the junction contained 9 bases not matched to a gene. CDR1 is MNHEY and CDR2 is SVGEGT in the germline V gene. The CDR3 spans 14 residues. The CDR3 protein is CASTSSGVVNTQYF. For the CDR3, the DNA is TGTGCCAGCACCTCTAGCGGGGTTGTAAATACGCAGTATTTT.

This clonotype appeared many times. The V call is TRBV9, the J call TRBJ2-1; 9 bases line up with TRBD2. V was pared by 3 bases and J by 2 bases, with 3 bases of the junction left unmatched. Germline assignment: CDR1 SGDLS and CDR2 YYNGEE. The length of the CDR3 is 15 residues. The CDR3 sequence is CASSALAGTYNEQFF. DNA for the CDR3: TGTGCCAGCAGCGCTCTAGCGGGAACCTACAATGAGCAGTTCTTC.

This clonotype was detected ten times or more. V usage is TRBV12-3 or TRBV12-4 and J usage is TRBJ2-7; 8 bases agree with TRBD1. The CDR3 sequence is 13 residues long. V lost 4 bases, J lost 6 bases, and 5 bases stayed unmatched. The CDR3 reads CASSSRTGTEQYF. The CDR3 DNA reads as TGTGCCAGCAGTTCTCGGACAGGGACCGAGCAGTACTTC.

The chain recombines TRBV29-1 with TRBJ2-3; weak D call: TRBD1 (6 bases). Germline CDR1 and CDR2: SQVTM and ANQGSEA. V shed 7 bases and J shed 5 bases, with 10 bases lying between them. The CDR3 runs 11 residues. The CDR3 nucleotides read TGCAGCGCCCAGGGGTTAGATACGCAGTATTTT. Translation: CSAQGLDTQYF.